This TCR beta chain was recovered during a study of T-cell memory formation after mild COVID-19. Study in general: Largely, TCR clusters stayed within a single donor.

TCRdb analysed the 5' RACE reads with MiXCR anew, one entry per CDR3 protein. Among hundreds of thousands of distinct CDR3 sequences, around a sixth were seen once, and the ten largest hold about 22%. The germline CDR1 and CDR2 sequences are WSHSY and SAAADI. V was clipped by 8 bases and J by 6 bases; unmatched bases: 4. The CDR3 has 13 amino acids. With respect to this clonotype: A read error may explain this, as a much larger clone is one base away.

The chain is built from TRBV10-2 and TRBJ2-1; 10 bases are shared with TRBD2. This clonotype was obtained from a man between 18 and 35 years old who had mild COVID-19 (a few samples of this study predate the infection). Cell type and time point are not known. Sequencing input: PBMCs or a T cell subset sorted from them (not recorded which). The CDR3 loop is CASGLAGANEQFF. The CDR3 region has the DNA TGCGCCAGCGGCCTAGCGGGGGCCAATGAGCAGTTCTTC.